What follows are 4 T cell receptor beta chains derived from one specimen sequenced in a study of Ad26.COV2.S vaccination and SARS-CoV-2 variants. Treatment: 19 received Ad26.COV2.S at low or high dose, single or two shots; 5 received placebo; per-sample allocation not given. Collection of the samples took place on day 63 after the first injection of vaccine or placebo. Libraries were prepared by immunoSEQ multiplex PCR; TCRdb keeps only in-frame clonotypes and omits some of them. The data show 250,000 to 300,000 clones, around 87% seen once. This sample comprised peripheral blood, obtained in a trial of Ad26.COV2.S vaccine versus placebo. These receptors all come from a person between 18 and 60 years old who received the Ad26.COV2.S COVID-19 vaccine or a placebo.

This clone was recorded once. This rearrangement joins TRBV18 to TRBJ1-5; D is undetermined. This CDR3 has 13 amino acids. Germline CDR1 reads KGHSH; CDR2 reads LQKENI. V was clipped by 2 bases and J by 4 bases, with 6 bases between them. The chain's CDR3 is CASSPGSNQPQHF. CDR3 nucleotides: TGTGCCAGCTCACCAGGGTCGAATCAGCCCCAGCATTTT.

This clone was seen a single time. The rearrangement joins TRBV18 to TRBJ1-6; no clear D. The CDR3 covers 16 residues. Trimming stripped 2 bases from V and 10 bases from J, with 18 bases between. Germline lookup yields CDR1 KGHSH and CDR2 LQKENI. The DNA for the CDR3 is TGTGCCAGCTCACCATTAAGGGTCGAGGTCGGATCACCCCTCCACTTT. Translating gives CASSPLRVEVGSPLHF.

The chain employs TRBV11-3 and TRBJ2-1, with 12 bases lining up with TRBD1. The V gene end was trimmed by 7 bases and the J gene end by 5 bases; junction bases not matched to a gene: 6. The CDR3 is 15 residues long. The germline CDR1 and CDR2 sequences are SGHNT and YENEEA. CDR3 loop: CASTGGQGANNEQFF. CDR3 bases: TGTGCCAGCACCGGGGGACAGGGGGCCAACAATGAGCAGTTCTTC.

This chain uses TRBV5-1 with TRBJ1-2; TRBD1 might be the D (6 bases). This CDR3 region has 15 residues. The germline gives CDR1 SGHRS, CDR2 YFSETQ. V was trimmed by 3 bases and J by 8 bases, leaving 20 bases between them. The CDR3 here is CASSSTGESYGGYTF. CDR3 bases: TGCGCCAGCAGCTCGACAGGAGAGAGCTATGGGGGCTACACCTTC.